This T cell receptor beta chain originates from a study of T-cell reconstitution after alpha-beta-depleted transplantation in children (dated by TCRdb to the mid-2010s). For the wider study: T-cell immune reconstitution after TCRalphabeta/CD19-depleted allogeneic hematopoietic cell transplantation in children was quantitatively tracked in the study by means of TCR repertoire profiling. Beyond this particular receptor, the publication reports: In some patients, the high TCRbeta diversity seen at day 60 was put down to recipient T cells and intrathymic progenitors that had survived conditioning. Over the following months the frequencies of hyperexpanded clones went down, and after one year T-cell counts and TCRbeta diversity were mostly credited to newly produced T cells. Apparently early alphabetaT-cell count recovery about two months after transplant reportedly relied on only several hundred rapidly expanded clones derived from non-depleted graft cells.

After removal of 2 bases from V and 4 bases from J, the junction retains 2 bases not matched to a gene. Including the terminal cysteine and phenylalanine, the CDR3 comprises 15 residues. The DNA shown is the 45-base CDR3, in frame from base 1. The germline V gene gives CDR1 as SGHTA and CDR2 as FQGTGA. The protocol used for the library was PCR. Sequencer: Illumina HiSeq 2500. TCR library preparation used molecular barcoding, with unique molecular identifiers applied to normalize quantification of the TCRbeta repertoire. Using fastp at Q25 and MiXCR, TCRdb reprocessed the public reads and kept productive beta chains. Each record represents a unique CDR3 protein, reported with the most common genes and DNA among its rows. The table for this sample lists approximately 120,000 distinct CDR3 sequences; about 9.6% of them were counted only once. Of the sample, around 24% falls within the top ten clones. The treatment or condition tag for this specimen amounts to: allogeneic hematopoietic cell transplantation with graft depleted of TCRalphabeta T cells and CD19 B cells. Transplant recipients were children who received TCRalphabeta/CD19-depleted allogeneic hematopoietic cell grafts.

Of note for this clonotype: Its specific antigen is unknown. The record has no base qualities; no much larger clone is one base away.

The sample here was PBMCs, mostly from graft donor cells, taken 180 days after TCRalphabeta/CD19-depleted stem cell transplant. The source of this sequence is a girl in the first two years of life who had a stem cell transplant for combined immunodeficiency, so the T cells may come from the graft donor. The V and J genes are TRBV7-3 and TRBJ2-3; 11 junctional bases match TRBD2. DNA sequence: TGTGCCAGCAGCTTATGGGGACTAGCGGCAGATACGCAGTATTTT. This gives the protein CASSLWGLAADTQYF.